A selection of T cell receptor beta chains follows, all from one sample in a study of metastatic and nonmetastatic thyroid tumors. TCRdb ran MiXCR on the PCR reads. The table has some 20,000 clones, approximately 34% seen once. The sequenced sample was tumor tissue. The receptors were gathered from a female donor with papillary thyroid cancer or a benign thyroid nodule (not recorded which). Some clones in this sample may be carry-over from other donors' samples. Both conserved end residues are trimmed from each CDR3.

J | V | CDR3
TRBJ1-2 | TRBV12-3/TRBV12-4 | ASTPPRVDYGYT
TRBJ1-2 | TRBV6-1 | ASSPGQYYGYT
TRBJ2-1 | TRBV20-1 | SAPTSGRGNEQF
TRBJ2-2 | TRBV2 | ASSTHRGIGELF
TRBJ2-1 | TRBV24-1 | ATSDLGTSGEGVQF
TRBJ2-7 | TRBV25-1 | ASSENEQY
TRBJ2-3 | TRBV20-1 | SARDSLPPIGTDTQY
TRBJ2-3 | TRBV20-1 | SARDQAGGSYTQY
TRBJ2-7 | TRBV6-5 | ASSSGQGANEQY
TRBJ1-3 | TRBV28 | ASGTSARGFSGNTIY
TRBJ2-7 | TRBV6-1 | ASSVSGTGGYEQY
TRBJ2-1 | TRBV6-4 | ATRWGGEQF
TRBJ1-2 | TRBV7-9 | ASSGTAYGYT
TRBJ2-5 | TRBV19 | ARPARGKTQY
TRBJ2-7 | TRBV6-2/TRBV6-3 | ASGGDRVFYEQY
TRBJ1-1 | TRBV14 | ASSRGGVGTEAF
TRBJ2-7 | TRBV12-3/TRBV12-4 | ASSREQGLEQY
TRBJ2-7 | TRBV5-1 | ASSHDSYEQY
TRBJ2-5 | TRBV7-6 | ASSSGTGEVETQY
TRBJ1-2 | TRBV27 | ASSFLRSGYGYT
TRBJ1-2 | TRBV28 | ASSPSDRSYGYT
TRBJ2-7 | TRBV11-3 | ASSFLAGAYEQY
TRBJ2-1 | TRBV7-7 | ASSPQFGNEQF
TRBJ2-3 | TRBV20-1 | SATSSGRASSTDTQY
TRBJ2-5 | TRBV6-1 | ASVHRDYQETQY
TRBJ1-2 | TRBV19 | ASSRDRASYGYT
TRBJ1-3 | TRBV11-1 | ASSSPLGQLSSGNTIY
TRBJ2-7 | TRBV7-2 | ASSLAFDEQY
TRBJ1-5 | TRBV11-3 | ASSHLRGKVGQPQH
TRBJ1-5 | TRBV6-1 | ASSSQDQPQH
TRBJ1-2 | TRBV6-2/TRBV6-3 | ASSYGVETGVPPNYGYT
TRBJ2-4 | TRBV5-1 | ASSFFGGDNIQY
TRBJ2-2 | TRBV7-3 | ASSLMGRGNTGELF
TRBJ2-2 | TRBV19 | ASRTALGVGGELF
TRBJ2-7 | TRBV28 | ASREGFSYEQY
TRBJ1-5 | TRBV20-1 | SAEPGTGIGPQH
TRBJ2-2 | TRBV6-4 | ASSESGDTGELF
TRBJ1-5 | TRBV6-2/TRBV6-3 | ASSYGQGALQPQH
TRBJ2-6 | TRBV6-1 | ASSVTGTGANVLT
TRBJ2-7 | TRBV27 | ASALRVAEFSYEQY
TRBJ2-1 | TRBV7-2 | ASSLAGVYNEQF
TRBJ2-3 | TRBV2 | ASSEALAEQY
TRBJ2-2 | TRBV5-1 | ASSLVLAGDGGELF